The entry that follows covers one TCR beta chain sequence. The antigen is not known. The entry originates in a study of beta chain features in type 1 diabetes. Study-level findings and limits: Moderate yet significant TCRB CDR3 shortening was seen in Type 1 diabetes patients in all four CD4+ subsets.

This CDR3 is built from 13 residues. Trimming left V 8 bases short and J 2 bases short, with 12 bases between. From germline, CDR1 is MNHEY and CDR2 SVGAGI. Investigators reverse transcribed all isolated RNA, so they sequenced expressed TCRB transcripts. Assay: immunoSEQ multiplex PCR; the TCRdb copy retains only in-frame clones and omits some. The data contain about 470,000 clones, approximately 30% of them singletons. The J gene is TRBJ1-2, the V gene TRBV6-5; weak D call: TRBD1 (5 bases). The sequenced sample consisted of naive CD4+ T cells from blood. This sequence originates from a man in his late teens or twenties in good health. CDR3 bases: TGTGCCAGCCGCCGGGACGGGAACTATGGCTACACCTTC. Protein sequence: CASRRDGNYGYTF.